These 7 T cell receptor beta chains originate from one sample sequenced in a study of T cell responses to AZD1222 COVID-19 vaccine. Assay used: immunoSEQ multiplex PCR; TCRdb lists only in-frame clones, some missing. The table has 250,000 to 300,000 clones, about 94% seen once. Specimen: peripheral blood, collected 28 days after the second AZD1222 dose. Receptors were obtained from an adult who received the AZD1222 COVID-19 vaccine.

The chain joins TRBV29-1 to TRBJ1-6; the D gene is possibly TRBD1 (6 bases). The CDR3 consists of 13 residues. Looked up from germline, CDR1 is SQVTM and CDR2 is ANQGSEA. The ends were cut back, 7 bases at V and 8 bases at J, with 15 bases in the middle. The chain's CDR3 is CSASVKGDSPLHF. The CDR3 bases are TGCAGCGCCTCAGTCAAGGGGGATTCACCCCTCCACTTT.

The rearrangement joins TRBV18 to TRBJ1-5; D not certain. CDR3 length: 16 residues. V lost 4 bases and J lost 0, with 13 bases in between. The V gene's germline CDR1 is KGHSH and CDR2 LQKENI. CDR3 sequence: CASSQGVSYSNQPQHF. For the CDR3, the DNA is TGTGCCAGCTCACAGGGAGTTTCTTATAGCAATCAGCCCCAGCATTTT.

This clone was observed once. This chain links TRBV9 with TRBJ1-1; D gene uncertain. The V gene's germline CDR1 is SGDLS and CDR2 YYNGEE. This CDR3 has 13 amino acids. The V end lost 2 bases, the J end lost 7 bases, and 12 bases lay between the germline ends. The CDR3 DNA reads TGTGCCAGCAGCGTCCTTGTCGGGAGTGAAGCTTTCTTT. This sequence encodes CASSVLVGSEAFF. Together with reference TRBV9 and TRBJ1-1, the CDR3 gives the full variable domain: DSGVTQTPKHLITATGQRVTLRCSPRSGDLSVYWYQQSLDQGLQFLIQYYNGEERAKGNILERFSAQQFPDLHSELNLSSLELGDSALYFCASSVLVGSEAFFGQGTRLTVV.

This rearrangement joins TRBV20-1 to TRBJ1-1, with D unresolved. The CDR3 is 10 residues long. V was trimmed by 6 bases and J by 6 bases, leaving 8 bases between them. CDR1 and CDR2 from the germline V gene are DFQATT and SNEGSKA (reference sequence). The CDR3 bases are TGCAGTGCCGGCGGCCCTGAAGCTTTCTTT. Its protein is CSAGGPEAFF.

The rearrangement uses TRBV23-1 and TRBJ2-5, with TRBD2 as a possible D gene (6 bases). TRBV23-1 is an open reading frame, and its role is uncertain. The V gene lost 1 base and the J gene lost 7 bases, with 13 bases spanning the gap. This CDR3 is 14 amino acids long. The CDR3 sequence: CASSQWEVRGTQYF. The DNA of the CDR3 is TGCGCCAGCAGTCAATGGGAGGTACGGGGGACCCAGTACTTC.

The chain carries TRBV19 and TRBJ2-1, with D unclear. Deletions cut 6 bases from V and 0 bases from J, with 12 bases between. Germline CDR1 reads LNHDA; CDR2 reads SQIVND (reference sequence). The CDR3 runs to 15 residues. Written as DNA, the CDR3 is TGTGCCAGTAGAGCAGACCTATACTCCTACAATGAGCAGTTCTTC. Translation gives CASRADLYSYNEQFF.

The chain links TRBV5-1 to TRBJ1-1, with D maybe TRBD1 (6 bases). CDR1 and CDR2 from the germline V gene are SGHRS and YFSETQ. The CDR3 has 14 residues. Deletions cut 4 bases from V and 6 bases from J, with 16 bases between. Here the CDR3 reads CASSPGAQGAEAFF. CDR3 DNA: TGCGCCAGCAGCCCCGGAGCACAGGGCGCTGAAGCTTTCTTT.